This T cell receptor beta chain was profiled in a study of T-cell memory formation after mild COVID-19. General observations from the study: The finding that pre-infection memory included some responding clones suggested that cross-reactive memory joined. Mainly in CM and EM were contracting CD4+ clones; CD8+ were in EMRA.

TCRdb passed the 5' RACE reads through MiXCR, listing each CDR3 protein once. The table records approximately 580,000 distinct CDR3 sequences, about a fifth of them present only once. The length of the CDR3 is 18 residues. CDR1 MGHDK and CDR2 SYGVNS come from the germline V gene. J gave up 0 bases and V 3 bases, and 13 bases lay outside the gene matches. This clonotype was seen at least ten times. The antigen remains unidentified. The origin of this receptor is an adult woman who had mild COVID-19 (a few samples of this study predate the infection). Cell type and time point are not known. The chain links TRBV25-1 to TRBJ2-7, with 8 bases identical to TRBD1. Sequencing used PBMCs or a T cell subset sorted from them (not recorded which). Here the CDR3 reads CASSDEVGGQGGSYEQYF. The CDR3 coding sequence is TGTGCCAGCAGTGACGAGGTTGGCGGACAGGGAGGCTCCTACGAGCAGTACTTC.